These 21 T cell receptor beta chains were all obtained from the same sample, sequenced in a study of cytomegalovirus exposure and HLA in healthy donors. PCR amplification relied on 60 Vbeta primers (plus 13 Jbeta primers). Produced via immunoSEQ multiplex PCR; TCRdb's table is partial and in-frame only. The table has approximately 180,000 clones, 80% seen once; the top ten hold 1.1%. Sequences were obtained from PBMCs. Receptors were obtained from a woman aged 40 to 50 in good health and CMV-seronegative.

The chain links TRBV11-3 to TRBJ2-2; D is uncertain. Germline CDR1 SGHNT, CDR2 YENEEA. Between the trimmed V and J ends, which lost 5 bases and 5 bases, there was a span of 21 bases. The CDR3 has 17 amino acids. CDR3 region: CASSLTRGPEETGELFF. CDR3 bases: TGTGCCAGCAGCCTTACCCGCGGCCCGGAAGAAACCGGGGAGCTGTTTTTT.

The chain is built from TRBV18 and TRBJ2-7; 7 bases line up with TRBD1. The CDR3 consists of 14 residues. Trimming took 3 bases from V and 0 from J; bases not matched to a gene: 2. Per germline, CDR1 KGHSH and CDR2 LQKENI. Here the CDR3 reads CASSPTGDSYEQYF. The CDR3 coding sequence is TGTGCCAGCTCACCTACAGGGGACTCCTACGAGCAGTACTTC.

The chain links TRBV6-6 to TRBJ2-1; 9 positions match TRBD2. V lost 6 bases to trimming and J lost 4 bases; unmatched junction nucleotides: 4. This CDR3 has 14 residues. Germline loops: CDR1 MNHNY, CDR2 SVGAGI (reference sequence). CDR3 loop: CASRLAGDYNEQFF. In DNA form, the CDR3 reads TGTGCCAGCAGGTTAGCGGGAGATTACAATGAGCAGTTCTTC.

The chain employs TRBV28 and TRBJ1-2; possible D gene TRBD1, 6 bases. CDR1 and CDR2 from the germline V gene are MDHEN and SYDVKM. V gave up 6 bases and J gave up 2 bases, with 13 bases separating them. CDR3 length: 14 residues. DNA of the CDR3: TGTGCCAGCAGACTGACAGGATCCAACTATGGCTACACCTTC. Its protein product is CASRLTGSNYGYTF.

The chain links TRBV5-8 to TRBJ2-3; 9 nucleotides match TRBD1. The CDR3 spans 15 residues. Looked up from germline, CDR1 is SGHTS and CDR2 is YDEGEE. V was pared by 4 bases and J by 4 bases, with 7 bases of the junction left unmatched. The CDR3, as DNA: TGTGCCAGCAGCAAGGCCGGGACAGGGCCAGATACGCAGTATTTT. Protein product: CASSKAGTGPDTQYF.

This chain joins TRBV19 and TRBJ2-5, with a weak D call TRBD2 (6 bases). There are 17 residues in the CDR3. Germline V gives CDR1 LNHDA, CDR2 SQIVND (reference sequence). Trimming stripped 4 bases from V and 2 bases from J, with 20 bases between. CDR3 sequence reads: CASSTPGGTLKQETQYF. The CDR3 DNA is TGTGCCAGTAGTACGCCCGGAGGGACTCTGAAACAAGAGACCCAGTACTTC.

V gene TRBV27 combines with J gene TRBJ1-6, with D perhaps matching TRBD1 (5 bases). V was trimmed by 6 bases and J by 3 bases, leaving 9 bases between them. Germline V gene data show CDR1 as MNHEY and CDR2 as SMNVEV (reference sequence). The CDR3 extends over 14 amino acids. DNA for the CDR3: TGTGCCAGCAGGACAGTCGGCTATAATTCACCCCTCCACTTT. Translation gives CASRTVGYNSPLHF.

Notes on this clone: The junction departs from the called germline gene at one end, perhaps through a read error. The V gene is TRBV6-1, the J gene TRBJ2-3; 7 nucleotides align to TRBD2. CDR1 and CDR2 (germline): MNHNS, SASEGT. This CDR3 spans 13 amino acids. CDR3 amino acids: CASPREATDTQCF. The DNA of the CDR3 is TGTGCCAGCCCCCGGGAGGCCACAGATACGCAGTGTTTT.

The chain couples TRBV19 to TRBJ2-1; 14 bases are a match to TRBD2. Trimming removed 3 bases from V and 9 bases from J; junction bases left unmatched: 4. CDR1 is LNHDA and CDR2 is SQIVND in the germline V gene (reference sequence). The CDR3 runs to 15 residues. The CDR3 sequence is CASSMTSGRAGEQFF. CDR3 in DNA: TGTGCCAGTAGTATGACTAGCGGGAGGGCCGGTGAGCAGTTCTTC. The full variable domain, in which reference TRBV19 and TRBJ2-1 provide the parts outside the CDR3, is DGGITQSPKYLFRKEGQNVTLSCEQNLNHDAMYWYRQDPGQGLRLIYYSQIVNDFQKGDIAEGYSVSREKKESFPLTVTSAQKNPTAFYLCASSMTSGRAGEQFFGPGTRLTVL.

The rearrangement uses TRBV9 and TRBJ2-7; D not resolved. CDR1 and CDR2 (germline): SGDLS, YYNGEE. The CDR3 spans 15 residues. Trimming left V 1 base short and J 2 bases short, with 13 bases between. This CDR3 reads CASSVTGLRTYEQYV. In DNA form, the CDR3 reads TGTGCCAGCAGCGTAACTGGGCTACGTACCTACGAGCAGTACGTC.

This clone was detected only a few times. The V and J genes are TRBV6-6 and TRBJ1-1; no definite D call. The CDR3 has 14 residues. V was clipped by 6 bases and J by 4 bases, with 15 bases between them. From germline, CDR1 is MNHNY and CDR2 SVGAGI (reference sequence). CDR3 region: CASSFGPAGTEAFF. The CDR3 DNA follows: TGTGCCAGCAGCTTTGGACCGGCGGGCACTGAAGCTTTCTTT.

J is TRBJ2-1 and V is TRBV7-2; a weak D match, TRBD2 (5 bases). The CDR3 runs to 16 residues. The V end was cut by 1 base, the J end by 0 bases, with 10 bases between. CDR1 SGHTA and CDR2 FQGNSA come from the germline V gene. In DNA form, the CDR3 reads TGTGCCAGCAGCTTAGATCCGGGATCCTCCTACAATGAGCAGTTCTTC. Translating it yields CASSLDPGSSYNEQFF.

The chain couples TRBV6-4 to TRBJ1-5; 9 bases line up with TRBD1. With 7 bases clipped from V and 3 bases from J, the junction kept 13 bases outside the gene matches. Germline V gene sequence: CDR1 MRHNA, CDR2 SNTAGT. The CDR3 runs to 17 residues. The CDR3 loop is CASISGDRVWDNQPQHF. The CDR3, as DNA: TGTGCCAGCATAAGCGGGGACAGGGTATGGGACAATCAGCCCCAGCATTTT.

V is TRBV14 and J is TRBJ1-2; D is unclear. V was pared by 1 base and J by 8 bases, with 11 bases between. This CDR3 is built from 13 residues. CDR1 and CDR2 from the germline V gene are SGHDN and FVKESK. The chain's CDR3 is CASSQVTAGGYTF. Here the CDR3 DNA reads TGTGCCAGCAGCCAAGTAACAGCAGGAGGCTACACCTTC.

The chain has TRBV6-5 and TRBJ2-3, with 7 bases lining up with TRBD2. V dropped 6 bases and J dropped 3; count of bases not matched to a gene: 6. The CDR3 is made up of 14 amino acids. Germline CDR1 reads MNHEY; CDR2 reads SVGAGI. The CDR3 DNA reads as TGTGCCAGCAGACTCGGGGGAGGGACAGATACGCAGTATTTT. The encoded protein is CASRLGGGTDTQYF.

The V and J genes are TRBV5-4 and TRBJ2-7; TRBD2 matches at 10 bases. This CDR3 comprises 15 residues. Germline V CDR1 and CDR2: SGHNT, YYREEE (reference sequence). J was trimmed by 9 bases and V by 0 bases; bases with no gene match: 9. The CDR3 spells CASSLVSSGSHGQYF. CDR3 bases: TGTGCCAGCAGCTTGGTATCTAGCGGGAGCCACGGGCAGTACTTC.

The chain is built from TRBV7-6 and TRBJ2-1; TRBD2 matches at 8 bases. Germline CDR1 SGHVS, CDR2 FNYEAQ. This CDR3 comprises 12 residues. CDR3 bases: TGTGCGGCGGGAGGAAGTGGGAATGAGCAGTTCTTC. Encoded protein: CAAGGSGNEQFF.

V is TRBV18 and J is TRBJ2-3; D ambiguous. The CDR3 runs 13 residues. Germline CDR1 and CDR2: KGHSH and LQKENI. Trimming cost V 5 bases and J 7 bases, with 13 bases left between them. The CDR3 loop is CASSSTSGHTQYF. The CDR3 DNA reads as TGTGCCAGCTCATCGACTTCTGGTCATACGCAGTATTTT.

The chain combines TRBV4-3 with TRBJ1-5; tentatively, D is TRBD1 (6 bases). Deletions cut 4 bases from V and 4 bases from J, with 8 bases between. The germline CDR1 and CDR2 sequences are LGHNA and YSLEER. The CDR3 sequence is 13 residues long. The CDR3 reads CASSPGENQPQHF. The CDR3 nucleotides read TGCGCCAGCAGCCCAGGGGAGAATCAGCCCCAGCATTTT.

The chain carries TRBV9 and TRBJ2-7; D unclear. The CDR3 covers 14 residues. The germline V gene encodes CDR1 SGDLS and CDR2 YYNGEE. V lost 3 bases to trimming and J lost 2 bases, with 12 bases between them. The CDR3 nucleotides read TGTGCCAGCAGCGACCCGAGGTTCCCCTACGAGCAGTACTTC. It is translated as CASSDPRFPYEQYF.

V and J are TRBV29-1 and TRBJ2-1; TRBD2 matches 9 bases. The CDR3 has 14 residues. Trimming at V came to 2 bases and at J to 7 bases, leaving 6 bases not matched to a gene. Germline V gene sequence: CDR1 SQVTM, CDR2 ANQGSEA. This chain's CDR3 is CSVETSGLANEQFF. The CDR3 nucleotides read TGCAGCGTTGAAACTAGCGGGCTGGCAAATGAGCAGTTCTTC.